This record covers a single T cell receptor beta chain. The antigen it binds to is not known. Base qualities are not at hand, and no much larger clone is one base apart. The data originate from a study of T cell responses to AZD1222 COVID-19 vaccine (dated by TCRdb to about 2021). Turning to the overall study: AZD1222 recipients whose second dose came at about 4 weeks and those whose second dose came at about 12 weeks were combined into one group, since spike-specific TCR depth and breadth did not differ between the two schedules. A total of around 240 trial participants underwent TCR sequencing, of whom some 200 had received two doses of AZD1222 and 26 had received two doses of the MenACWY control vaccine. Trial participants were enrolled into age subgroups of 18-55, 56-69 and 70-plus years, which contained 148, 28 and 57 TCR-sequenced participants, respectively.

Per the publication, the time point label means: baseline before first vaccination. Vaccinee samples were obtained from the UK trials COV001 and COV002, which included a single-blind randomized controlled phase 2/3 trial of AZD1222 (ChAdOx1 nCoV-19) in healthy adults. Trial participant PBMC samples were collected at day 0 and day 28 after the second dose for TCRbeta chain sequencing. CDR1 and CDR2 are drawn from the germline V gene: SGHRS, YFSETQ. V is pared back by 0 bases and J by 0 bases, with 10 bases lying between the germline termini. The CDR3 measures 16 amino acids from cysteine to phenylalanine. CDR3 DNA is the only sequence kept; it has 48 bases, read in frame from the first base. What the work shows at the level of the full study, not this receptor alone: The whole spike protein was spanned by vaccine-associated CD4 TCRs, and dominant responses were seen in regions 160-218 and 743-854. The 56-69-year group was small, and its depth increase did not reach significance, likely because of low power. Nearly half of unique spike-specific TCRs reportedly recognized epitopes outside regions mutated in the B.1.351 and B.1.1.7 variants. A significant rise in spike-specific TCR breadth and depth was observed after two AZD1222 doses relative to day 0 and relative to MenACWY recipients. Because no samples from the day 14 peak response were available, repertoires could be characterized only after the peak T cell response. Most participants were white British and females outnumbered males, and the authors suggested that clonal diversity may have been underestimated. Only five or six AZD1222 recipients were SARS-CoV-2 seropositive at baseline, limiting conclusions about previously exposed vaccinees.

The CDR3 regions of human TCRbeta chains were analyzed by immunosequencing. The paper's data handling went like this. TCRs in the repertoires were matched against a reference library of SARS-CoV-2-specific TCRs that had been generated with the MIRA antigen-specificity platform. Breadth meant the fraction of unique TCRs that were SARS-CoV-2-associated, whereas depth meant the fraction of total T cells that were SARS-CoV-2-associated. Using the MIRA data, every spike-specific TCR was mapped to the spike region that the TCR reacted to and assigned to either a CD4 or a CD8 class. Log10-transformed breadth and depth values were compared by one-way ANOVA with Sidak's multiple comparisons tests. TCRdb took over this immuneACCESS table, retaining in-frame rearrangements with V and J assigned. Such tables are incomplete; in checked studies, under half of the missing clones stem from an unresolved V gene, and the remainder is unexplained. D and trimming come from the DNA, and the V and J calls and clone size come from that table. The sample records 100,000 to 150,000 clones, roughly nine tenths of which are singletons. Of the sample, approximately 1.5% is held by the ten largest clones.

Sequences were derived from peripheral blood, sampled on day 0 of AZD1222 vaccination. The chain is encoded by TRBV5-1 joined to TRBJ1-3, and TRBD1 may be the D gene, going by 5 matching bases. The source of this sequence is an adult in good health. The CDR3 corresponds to CASSLEVTASGNTIYF. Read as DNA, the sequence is TGCGCCAGCAGCTTGGAGGTGACAGCCTCTGGAAACACCATATATTTT.